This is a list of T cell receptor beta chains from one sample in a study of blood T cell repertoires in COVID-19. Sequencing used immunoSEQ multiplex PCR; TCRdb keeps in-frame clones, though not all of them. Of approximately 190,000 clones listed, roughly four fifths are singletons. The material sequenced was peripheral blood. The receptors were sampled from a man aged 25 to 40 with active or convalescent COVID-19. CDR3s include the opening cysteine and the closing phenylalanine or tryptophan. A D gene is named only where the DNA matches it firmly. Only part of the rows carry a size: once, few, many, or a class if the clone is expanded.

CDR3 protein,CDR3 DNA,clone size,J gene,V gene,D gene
CATSHGLAEIQETQYF,TGTGCCACCAGCCACGGACTAGCGGAAATCCAAGAGACCCAGTACTTC,-,TRBJ2-5,TRBV15,TRBD2
CASSEDRGGQPQHF,TGTGCCAGCAGTGAAGACAGGGGCGGTCAGCCCCAGCATTTT,-,TRBJ1-5,TRBV6-1,TRBD1
CASSYDRGYGYTF,TGTGCCAGCAGTTACGACAGGGGCTATGGCTACACCTTC,-,TRBJ1-2,TRBV6-5,TRBD1
CASSYSTGGANGYTF,TGTGCCAGCAGTTACTCAACAGGGGGCGCGAATGGCTACACCTTC,once,TRBJ1-2,TRBV6-6,TRBD1
CASSSYSNQPQHF,TGTGCCAGCAGTTCGTATAGCAATCAGCCCCAGCATTTT,-,TRBJ1-5,TRBV12-3/TRBV12-4,-
CASSQDSTGLGEKLFF,TGCGCCAGCAGCCAAGATTCAACAGGGCTCGGTGAAAAACTGTTTTTT,-,TRBJ1-4,TRBV4-3,-
CASSLFVRGPTEAFF,TGTGCCAGCAGTTTATTCGTCAGGGGGCCCACTGAAGCTTTCTTT,-,TRBJ1-1,TRBV28,TRBD1
CASSISRDRYILNYGYTF,TGTGCCAGTAGTATTTCGCGGGACAGATACATTTTGAACTATGGCTACACCTTC,-,TRBJ1-2,TRBV19,TRBD1
CAWTSGTRRSTDTQYF,TGTGCCTGGACCTCCGGGACTAGGCGGAGCACAGATACGCAGTATTTT,-,TRBJ2-3,TRBV30,TRBD2
CASSLVLTSGGGDTQYF,TGTGCCAGCAGCTTAGTTCTCACTAGCGGGGGCGGGGATACGCAGTATTTT,-,TRBJ2-3,TRBV11-2,TRBD2
CSASPMTSGREGYEQYF,TGCAGTGCTAGTCCTATGACTAGCGGGAGAGAGGGCTACGAGCAGTACTTC,-,TRBJ2-7,TRBV20-1,TRBD2
CASSQSSGMEGYTF,TGCGCCAGCAGCCAATCGTCGGGAATGGAAGGCTACACCTTC,-,TRBJ1-2,TRBV4-1,-
CASSQAVAGGYTGELFF,TGCGCCAGCAGCCAAGCGGTAGCGGGAGGATACACCGGGGAGCTGTTTTTT,-,TRBJ2-2,TRBV4-3,TRBD2
CASSPGQGPYEQYF,TGTGCCAGCAGCCCGGGACAGGGCCCCTACGAGCAGTACTTC,-,TRBJ2-7,TRBV27,TRBD1
CATSRITGLAATGELFF,TGTGCCACCAGCAGAATAACAGGACTAGCGGCCACCGGGGAGCTGTTTTTT,-,TRBJ2-2,TRBV15,TRBD2
CASSMGTGPPYTF,TGTGCCAGTAGTATGGGGACAGGGCCCCCCTACACCTTC,few,TRBJ1-2,TRBV19,TRBD1
CASSIETGPYEQYF,TGTGCCAGTAGTATAGAGACAGGGCCCTACGAGCAGTACTTC,once,TRBJ2-7,TRBV19,TRBD1
CATDRGFGQETQYF,TGTGCCACCGACAGGGGGTTCGGCCAAGAGACCCAGTACTTC,-,TRBJ2-5,TRBV6-6,TRBD1
CASSRDSPLADTQYF,TGCGCCAGCAGTCGGGACTCGCCTCTCGCAGATACGCAGTATTTT,-,TRBJ2-3,TRBV10-1,-
CASSSGQNNSPLHF,TGTGCCAGTAGTTCGGGACAGAATAATTCACCCCTCCACTTT,-,TRBJ1-6,TRBV19,TRBD1
CASLRGGSTDTQYF,TGCGCCAGCCTTCGGGGGGGCAGCACAGATACGCAGTATTTT,-,TRBJ2-3,TRBV5-1,TRBD2
CASSSLGASNYGYTF,TGTGCCAGCAGCTCGCTGGGAGCCAGTAACTATGGCTACACCTTC,-,TRBJ1-2,TRBV7-8,-
CASTITGGDGYTF,TGTGCCAGCACCATAACAGGGGGAGATGGCTACACCTTC,-,TRBJ1-2,TRBV6-5,TRBD1
CAISESDTQYF,TGTGCCATTTCGGAGTCAGATACGCAGTATTTT,-,TRBJ2-3,TRBV19,-
CASRGGSLGYTF,TGTGCCAGCAGGGGAGGGAGTTTGGGCTACACCTTC,-,TRBJ1-2,TRBV27,-
CAWRGGANYGYTF,TGTGCCTGGAGGGGGGGGGCGAACTATGGCTACACCTTC,-,TRBJ1-2,TRBV30,-
CASSQGLAELAKNIQYF,TGTGCCAGCAGTCAGGGACTAGCGGAACTAGCCAAAAACATTCAGTACTTC,-,TRBJ2-4,TRBV6-2/TRBV6-3,TRBD2
CATSDLLRTEQFF,TGTGCCACCAGTGATTTGCTGCGCACCGAGCAGTTCTTC,-,TRBJ2-1,TRBV24-1,-
CASGLGREAILVQYF,TGTGCTAGTGGTTTGGGGCGGGAGGCCATCTTAGTGCAGTATTTT,-,TRBJ2-3,TRBV12-5,TRBD2
CASSMQGTLNEQYF,TGTGCCAGTAGTATGCAGGGTACCCTGAACGAGCAGTACTTC,-,TRBJ2-7,TRBV19,-